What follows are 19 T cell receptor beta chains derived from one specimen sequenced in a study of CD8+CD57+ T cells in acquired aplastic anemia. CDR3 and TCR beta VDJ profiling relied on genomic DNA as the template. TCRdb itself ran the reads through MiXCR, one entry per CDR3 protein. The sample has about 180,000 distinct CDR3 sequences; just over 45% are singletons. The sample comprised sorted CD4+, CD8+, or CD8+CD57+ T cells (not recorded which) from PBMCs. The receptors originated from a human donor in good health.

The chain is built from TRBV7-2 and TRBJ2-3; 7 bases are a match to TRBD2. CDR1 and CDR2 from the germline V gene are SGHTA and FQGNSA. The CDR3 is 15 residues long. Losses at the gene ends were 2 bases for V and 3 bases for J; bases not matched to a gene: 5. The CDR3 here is CASSLTAGVTDTQYF. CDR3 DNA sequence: TGTGCCAGCAGCTTAACGGCGGGAGTAACAGATACGCAGTATTTT.

CDR3 DNA sequence: TGCAGGGCCTCGGACGGATTCTTAATGAACACTGAAGCTTTCTTT. Residues: CRASDGFLMNTEAFF. The rearrangement joins TRBV20-1 to TRBJ1-1; no clear D gene. CDR1 is DFQATT, CDR2 SNEGSKA, per germline (reference sequence). CDR3 length: 15 residues.

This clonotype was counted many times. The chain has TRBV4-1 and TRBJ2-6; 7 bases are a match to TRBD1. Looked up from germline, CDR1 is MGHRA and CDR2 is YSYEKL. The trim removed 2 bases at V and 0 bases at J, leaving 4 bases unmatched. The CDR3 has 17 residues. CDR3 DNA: TGCGCCAGCAGCCAAAGGACAGGCAGCTCTGGGGCCAACGTCCTGACTTTC. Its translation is CASSQRTGSSGANVLTF.

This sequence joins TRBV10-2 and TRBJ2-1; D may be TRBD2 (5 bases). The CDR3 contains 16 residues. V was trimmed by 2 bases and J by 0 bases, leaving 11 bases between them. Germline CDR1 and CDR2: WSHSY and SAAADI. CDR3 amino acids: CASSELASSSYNEQFF. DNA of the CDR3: TGCGCCAGCAGTGAGCTAGCTTCCAGCTCCTACAATGAGCAGTTCTTC.

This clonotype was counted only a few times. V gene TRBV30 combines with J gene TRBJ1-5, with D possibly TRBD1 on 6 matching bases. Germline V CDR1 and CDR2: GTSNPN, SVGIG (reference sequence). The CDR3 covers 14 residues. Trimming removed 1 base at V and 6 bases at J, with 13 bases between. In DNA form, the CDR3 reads TGTGCCTGGAGTGATGTAGGGGGGGCTCAGCCCCAGCATTTT. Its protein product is CAWSDVGGAQPQHF. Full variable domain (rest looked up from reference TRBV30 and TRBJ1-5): SQTIHQWPATLVQPVGSPLSLECTVEGTSNPNLYWYRQAAGRGLQLLFYSVGIGQISSEVPQNLSASRPQDRQFILSSKKLLLSDSGFYLCAWSDVGGAQPQHFGDGTRLSIL.

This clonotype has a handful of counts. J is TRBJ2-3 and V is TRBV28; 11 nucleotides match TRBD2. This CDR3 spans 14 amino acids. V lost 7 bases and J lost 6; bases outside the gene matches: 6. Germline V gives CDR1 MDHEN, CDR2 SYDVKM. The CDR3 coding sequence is TGTGCCAGCAACTCTGGACTAGCGGGCGATACGCAGTATTTT. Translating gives CASNSGLAGDTQYF. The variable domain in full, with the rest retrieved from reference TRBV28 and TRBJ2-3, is DVKVTQSSRYLVKRTGEKVFLECVQDMDHENMFWYRQDPGLGLRLIYFSYDVKMKEKGDIPEGYSVSREKKERFSLILESASTNQTSMYLCASNSGLAGDTQYFGPGTRLTVL.

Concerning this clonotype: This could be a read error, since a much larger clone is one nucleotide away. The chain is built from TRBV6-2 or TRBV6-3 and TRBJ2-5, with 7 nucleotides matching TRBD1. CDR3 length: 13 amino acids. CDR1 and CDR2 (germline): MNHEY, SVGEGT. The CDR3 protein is CASSRGRQGTQYF. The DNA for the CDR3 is TGTGCCAGCAGTAGGGGGCGGCAAGGGACCCAGTACTTC.

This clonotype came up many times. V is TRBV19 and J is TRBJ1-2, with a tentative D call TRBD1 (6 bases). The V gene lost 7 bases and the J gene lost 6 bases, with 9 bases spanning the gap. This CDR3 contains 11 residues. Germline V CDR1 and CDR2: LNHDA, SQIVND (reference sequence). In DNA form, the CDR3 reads TGTGCCAGTAATTCAGGGGATGGCTACACCTTC. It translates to CASNSGDGYTF.

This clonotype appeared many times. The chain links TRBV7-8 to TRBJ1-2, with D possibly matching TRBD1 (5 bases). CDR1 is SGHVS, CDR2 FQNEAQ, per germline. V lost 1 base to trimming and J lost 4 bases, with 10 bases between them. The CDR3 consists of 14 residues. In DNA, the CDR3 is TGTGCCAGCAGCTTAGGGGGCAAATCCTATGGCTACACCTTC. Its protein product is CASSLGGKSYGYTF.

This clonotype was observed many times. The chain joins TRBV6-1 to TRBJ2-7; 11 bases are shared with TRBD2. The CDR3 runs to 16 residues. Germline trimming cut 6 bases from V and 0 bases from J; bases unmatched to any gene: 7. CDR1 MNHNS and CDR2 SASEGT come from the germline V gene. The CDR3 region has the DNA TGTGCCAGCAGCGGGACTAGCGGAGCGAGCTCCTACGAGCAGTACTTC. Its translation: CASSGTSGASSYEQYF.

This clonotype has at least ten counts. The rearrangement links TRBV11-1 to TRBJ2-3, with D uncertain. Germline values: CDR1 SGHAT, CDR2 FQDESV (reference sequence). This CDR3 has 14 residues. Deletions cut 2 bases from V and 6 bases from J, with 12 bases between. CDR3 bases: TGTGCCAGCAGCTTATTCTTAGGAAGTGATACGCAGTATTTT. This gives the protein CASSLFLGSDTQYF.

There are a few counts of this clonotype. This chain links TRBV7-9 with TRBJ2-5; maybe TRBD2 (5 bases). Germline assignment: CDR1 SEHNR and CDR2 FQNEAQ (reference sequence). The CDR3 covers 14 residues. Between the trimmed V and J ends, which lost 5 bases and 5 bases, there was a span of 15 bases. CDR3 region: CASSSGGSWETQYF. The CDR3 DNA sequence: TGTGCCAGCAGCAGCGGAGGAAGTTGGGAGACCCAGTACTTC.

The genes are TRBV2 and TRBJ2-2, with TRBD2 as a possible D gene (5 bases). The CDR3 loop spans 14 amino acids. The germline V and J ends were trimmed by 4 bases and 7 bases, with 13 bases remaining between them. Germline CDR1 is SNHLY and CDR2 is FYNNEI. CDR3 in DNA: TGTGCCAGCAGTGTGGGAAGGGAGATCGGGGAGCTGTTTTTT. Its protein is CASSVGREIGELFF. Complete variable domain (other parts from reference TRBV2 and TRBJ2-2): EPEVTQTPSHQVTQMGQEVILRCVPISNHLYFYWYRQILGQKVEFLVSFYNNEISEKSEIFDDQFSVERPDGSNFTLKIRSTKLEDSAMYFCASSVGREIGELFFGEGSRLTVL.

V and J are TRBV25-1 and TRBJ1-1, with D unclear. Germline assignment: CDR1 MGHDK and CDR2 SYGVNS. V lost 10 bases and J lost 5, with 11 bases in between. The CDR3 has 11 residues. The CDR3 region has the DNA TGTGCCACCTCTTCCAGGACTGAAGCTTTCTTT. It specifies CATSSRTEAFF.

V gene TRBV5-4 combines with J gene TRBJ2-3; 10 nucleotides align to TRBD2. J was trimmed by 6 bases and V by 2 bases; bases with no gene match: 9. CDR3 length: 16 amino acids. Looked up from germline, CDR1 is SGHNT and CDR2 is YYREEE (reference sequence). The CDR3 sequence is CASSLGPSGSVDTQYF. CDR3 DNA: TGTGCCAGCAGCTTAGGCCCTAGCGGGAGCGTCGATACGCAGTATTTT.

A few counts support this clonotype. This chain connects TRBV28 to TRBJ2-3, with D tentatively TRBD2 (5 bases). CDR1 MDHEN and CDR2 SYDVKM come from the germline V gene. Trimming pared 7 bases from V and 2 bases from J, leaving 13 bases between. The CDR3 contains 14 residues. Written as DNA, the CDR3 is TGTGCCAGCACCGGACTTATTAACACAGATACGCAGTATTTT. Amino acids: CASTGLINTDTQYF.

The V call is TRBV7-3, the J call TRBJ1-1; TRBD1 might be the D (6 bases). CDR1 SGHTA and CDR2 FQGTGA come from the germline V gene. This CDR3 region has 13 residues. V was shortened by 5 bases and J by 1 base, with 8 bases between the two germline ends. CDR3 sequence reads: CASSEQGNTEAFF. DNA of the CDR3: TGTGCCAGCAGCGAACAGGGGAACACTGAAGCTTTCTTT.

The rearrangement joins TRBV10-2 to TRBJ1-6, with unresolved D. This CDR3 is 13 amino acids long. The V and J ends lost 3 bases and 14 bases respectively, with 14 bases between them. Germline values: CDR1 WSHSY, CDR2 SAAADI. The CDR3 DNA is TGCGCCAGCAGTGAATACCCTATTCGGGCCCTCCACTTT. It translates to CASSEYPIRALHF.

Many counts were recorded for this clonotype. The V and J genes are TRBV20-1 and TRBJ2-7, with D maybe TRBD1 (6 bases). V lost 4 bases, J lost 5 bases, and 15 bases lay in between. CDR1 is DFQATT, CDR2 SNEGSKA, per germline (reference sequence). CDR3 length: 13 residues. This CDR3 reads CSAIRDTTDEQYF. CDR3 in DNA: TGCAGTGCTATACGGGACACAACCGACGAGCAGTACTTC.